This record looks at one TCR beta chain sequence and its context. Its antigen is unknown. These data are taken from a study of blood T cells in healthy people across ages. Whole-study context: Capture by template switching was about one barcoded beta molecule per two T cells. Study-wide results and caveats: The CMV status of each donor remained undetermined, and this could have confounded shifts in expanded clonotypes.

Through a sample-barcoded 5' primer and a J-beta primer mix, a second PCR was run for roughly 7 to 11 cycles. Every sample gave at least 2.5 million paired-end reads containing CDR3. A single record per CDR3 protein comes from TCRdb applying MiXCR to the 5' RACE reads. The sample records fewer than 900,000 distinct CDR3 sequences, roughly 50% being singletons. Sequencing was done on a sample of blood. This clonotype was obtained from a woman aged 55-69 years in good health.

CDR3 in amino acids: CASSLSSRREAFF. The CDR3 DNA is TGCGCCAGCAGCTTGAGCAGCAGGAGAGAAGCTTTCTTT. The chain is built from TRBV5-1 and TRBJ1-1; no clear D gene. CDR3 length equals 13 residues. Looked up from germline, CDR1 is SGHRS and CDR2 is YFSETQ. V was clipped by 1 base and J by 8 bases, with 12 bases between them. The entire variable domain, with the rest obtained from reference TRBV5-1 and TRBJ1-1, is as follows: KAGVTQTPRYLIKTRGQQVTLSCSPISGHRSVSWYQQTPGQGLQFLFEYFSETQRNKGNFPGRFSGRQFSNSRSEMNVSTLELGDSALYLCASSLSSRREAFFGQGTRLTVV.